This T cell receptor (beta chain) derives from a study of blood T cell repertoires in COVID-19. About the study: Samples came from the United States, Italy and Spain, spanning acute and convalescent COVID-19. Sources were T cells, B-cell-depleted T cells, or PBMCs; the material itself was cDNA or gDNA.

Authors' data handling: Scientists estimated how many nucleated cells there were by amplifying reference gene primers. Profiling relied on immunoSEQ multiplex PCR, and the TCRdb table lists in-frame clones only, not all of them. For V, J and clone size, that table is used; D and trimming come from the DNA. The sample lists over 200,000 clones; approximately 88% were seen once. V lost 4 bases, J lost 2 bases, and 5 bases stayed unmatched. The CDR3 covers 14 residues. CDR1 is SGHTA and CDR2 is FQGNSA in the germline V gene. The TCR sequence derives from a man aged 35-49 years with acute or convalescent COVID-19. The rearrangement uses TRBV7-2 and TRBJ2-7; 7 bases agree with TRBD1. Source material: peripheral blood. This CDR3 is CASSSRGSTYEQYF. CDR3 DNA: TGTGCCAGCAGCTCCAGGGGGAGCACCTACGAGCAGTACTTC. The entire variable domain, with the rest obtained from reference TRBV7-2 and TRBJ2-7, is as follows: GAGVSQSPSNKVTEKGKDVELRCDPISGHTALYWYRQSLGQGLEFLIYFQGNSAPDKSGLPSDRFSAERTGGSVSTLTIQRTQQEDSAVYLCASSSRGSTYEQYFGPGTRLTVT.